Shown below are 16 T cell receptor beta chains from a single sample sequenced in a study of blood T cells in healthy people across ages. For the second PCR, which ran for about 7 to 11 cycles, a sample-barcoded 5' primer and a J-beta primer mix were used. Each CDR3 protein is one row after TCRdb ran MiXCR on the 5' RACE reads. Among roughly 800,000 distinct CDR3 sequences listed, about three fifths were seen once. What was sequenced was blood. The source is a man younger than 45 in good health.

V and J are TRBV7-2 and TRBJ2-7; D ambiguous. Trimming left V 5 bases short and J 4 bases short, with 12 bases between. CDR3 size: 13 residues. CDR1 is SGHTA and CDR2 is FQGNSA in the germline V gene. For the CDR3, the DNA is TGTGCCAGCAGCCCGGGCCTGGAATACGAGCAGTACTTC. Translation gives CASSPGLEYEQYF.

The rearrangement uses TRBV4-3 and TRBJ2-4, with TRBD1 as a possible D gene (5 bases). The DNA end lines up better with TRBJ2-7; the J call may be wrong. The CDR3 is 15 residues long. CDR1 and CDR2 (germline): LGHNA, YSLEER. CDR3 sequence: CASSQEGREVGEQYF. In DNA form, the CDR3 reads TGCGCCAGCAGCCAAGAAGGCAGGGAAGTAGGCGAGCAGTACTTC.

V usage is TRBV7-9 and J usage is TRBJ1-5; D remains ambiguous. V was pared by 1 base and J by 4 bases, with 5 bases between. Germline CDR1 SEHNR, CDR2 FQNEAQ (reference sequence). The length of the CDR3 is 13 residues. Here the CDR3 reads CASSLDENQPQHF. The CDR3 coding sequence is TGTGCCAGCAGCTTAGATGAGAATCAGCCCCAGCATTTT.

The J gene is TRBJ2-1, the V gene TRBV29-1; perhaps TRBD1 as D (5 bases). Trimming cost V 6 bases and J 5 bases, with 5 bases left between them. From germline, CDR1 is SQVTM and CDR2 ANQGSEA. There are 10 residues in the CDR3. The CDR3 here is CSVGHNEQFF. For the CDR3, the DNA is TGCAGCGTGGGGCACAATGAGCAGTTCTTC.

The chain carries TRBV5-1 and TRBJ2-3, with D possibly TRBD1 on 6 matching bases. This CDR3 is built from 14 residues. The ends were cut back, 4 bases at V and 5 bases at J, with 14 bases in the middle. The germline V gene encodes CDR1 SGHRS and CDR2 YFSETQ. The CDR3 coding sequence is TGCGCCAGCAGCGCCGGGTCGACAGGAGATACGCAGTATTTT. It encodes CASSAGSTGDTQYF.

The chain uses TRBV20-1 and TRBJ2-5; 7 positions agree with TRBD2. CDR1 is DFQATT and CDR2 is SNEGSKA in the germline V gene (reference sequence). This CDR3 has 12 residues. V shed 5 bases, J shed 1 base, and the junction held 1 base outside the gene matches. CDR3 sequence (DNA): TGCAGTGCTGCTAGCGGCCAAGAGACCCAGTACTTC. Translated: CSAASGQETQYF.

This clonotype came up a few times. V and J are TRBV12-3 or TRBV12-4 and TRBJ1-2; possible D gene TRBD1, 5 bases. V shed 4 bases and J shed 4 bases, with 10 bases lying between them. CDR3 length equals 13 residues. DNA of the CDR3: TGTGCCAGCAGTTCAGCCAGGGTCTATGGCTACACCTTC. This translates into CASSSARVYGYTF.

In its sample, this clonotype was seen once. The gene calls are TRBV7-8 and TRBJ2-2; TRBD2 matches at 9 bases. The germline gives CDR1 SGHVS, CDR2 FQNEAQ. The CDR3 contains 14 residues. V was pared by 6 bases and J by 6 bases, with 5 bases of the junction left unmatched. CDR3 bases: TGTGCCAGCAGTGGTGGGACTAGCCCCGGGGAGCTGTTTTTT. It yields the protein CASSGGTSPGELFF. The entire variable domain, with the rest obtained from reference TRBV7-8 and TRBJ2-2, is as follows: GAGVSQSPRYKVAKRGQDVALRCDPISGHVSLFWYQQALGQGPEFLTYFQNEAQLDKSGLPSDRFFAERPEGSVSTLKIQRTQQEDSAVYLCASSGGTSPGELFFGEGSRLTVL.

This clonotype was seen more than once but under ten times. V usage is TRBV13 and J usage is TRBJ2-7; possible D gene TRBD2, 6 bases. Germline assignment: CDR1 PRHDT and CDR2 FYEKMQ (reference sequence). The CDR3 has 18 amino acids. V was pared by 4 bases and J by 2 bases, with 24 bases between. The DNA of the CDR3 is TGTGCCAGCAGCTCGCAGTTGCGCGGGATGTTTGCGACCTACGAGCAGTACTTC. Amino acids: CASSSQLRGMFATYEQYF. Full variable domain (missing parts from reference TRBV13 and TRBJ2-7): AAGVIQSPRHLIKEKRETATLKCYPIPRHDTVYWYQQGPGQDPQFLISFYEKMQSDKGSIPDRFSAQQFSDYHSELNMSSLELGDSALYFCASSSQLRGMFATYEQYFGPGTRLTVT.

The table lists this clonotype with a count of one. The chain recombines TRBV10-2 with TRBJ2-2, with unresolved D. The CDR3 totals 14 residues. Trimming removed 2 bases from V and 3 bases from J, with 7 bases in between. Germline lookup yields CDR1 WSHSY and CDR2 SAAADI. The CDR3 protein is CASSEGPYTGELFF. CDR3 bases: TGCGCCAGCAGTGAGGGTCCATACACCGGGGAGCTGTTTTTT.

The V call is TRBV6-1, the J call TRBJ1-1, with a weak D call TRBD1 (6 bases). The V end lost 7 bases, the J end lost 2 bases, and 11 bases lay between the germline ends. This CDR3 is 13 amino acids long. The germline V gene has CDR1 MNHNS and CDR2 SASEGT. The CDR3 coding sequence is TGTGCCAGCAATGGACAGACAAACACTGAAGCTTTCTTT. It translates to CASNGQTNTEAFF.

This clonotype was picked up one time. The V gene is TRBV12-3 or TRBV12-4, the J gene TRBJ2-7, with a weak D call TRBD1 (6 bases). Trimming took off 8 bases at V and 1 base at J, with 12 bases between the two ends. The CDR3 is 13 residues long. In DNA, the CDR3 is TGTGCCAGCCGACGACAGGTATCCTACGAGCAGTACTTC. Translating gives CASRRQVSYEQYF.

The chain recombines TRBV3-1 with TRBJ2-7; D unclear. This CDR3 region has 14 residues. V gave up 6 bases and J gave up 6 bases, with 18 bases separating them. Germline V gene lookup returns CDR1 LGHDT and CDR2 YNNKEL (reference sequence). CDR3 loop: CASRRSGPRGEQYF. The CDR3 nucleotides are TGTGCCAGCAGACGCTCCGGGCCACGAGGCGAGCAGTACTTC.

There are a few counts of this clonotype. The CDR3 region has the DNA TGTGCCAGCAGCTATACCTCCGGGGAGCTGTTTTTT. Amino acid sequence: CASSYTSGELFF. The rearrangement links TRBV6-6 to TRBJ2-2; D remains ambiguous. The germline CDR1 and CDR2 sequences are MNHNY and SVGAGI (reference sequence). Trimming took 6 bases from V and 6 from J, leaving 8 bases between them. There are 12 residues in the CDR3.

The rearrangement joins TRBV7-6 to TRBJ2-7, with D perhaps TRBD2 (6 bases). The J call is doubtful: the DNA matches TRBJ2-5 better. Looked up from germline, CDR1 is SGHVS and CDR2 is FNYEAQ. This CDR3 has 15 amino acids. DNA for the CDR3: TGTGCCAGCAGCGGAGGGATATCCGACCAGAGGACCCAGTACTTC. This encodes CASSGGISDQRTQYF.

Only a few counts were recorded for this clonotype. V usage is TRBV12-3 or TRBV12-4 and J usage is TRBJ2-6; no firm D call. Deletions cut 6 bases from V and 0 bases from J, with 9 bases between. The CDR3 is 15 residues long. The CDR3 spells CASRTSLSGANVLTF. Written as DNA, the CDR3 is TGTGCCAGCAGGACCTCCCTCTCTGGGGCCAACGTCCTGACTTTC.